This T cell receptor (beta chain) was sequenced in a study of T cells in Graves' hyperthyroidism and ophthalmopathy. Findings of the study overall: Most clonotypes expanded in the thyroid (above 0.001) were also present in blood. Ophthalmopathy prediction by the model preceded onset by a median about 6.3 months. Ophthalmopathy could be told apart from stable hyperthyroidism with a 13 V-J model.

This clonotype has just one count. What it binds is not known. Per germline, CDR1 SGHRS and CDR2 YFSETQ. The CDR3 loop spans 15 amino acids. Trimming cost V 0 bases and J 0 bases, with 10 bases left between them. Amplified TCR beta CDR3 regions came from RNA transcripts. Using the HTBI primer set, a first-round RT-PCR was run on the TCR CDR3. TCRdb redid the calling of the multiplex PCR reads with MiXCR, one entry per CDR3 protein. The data contain about 500,000 distinct CDR3 sequences, 40% to 55% of them singletons. The sample was peripheral blood or thyroid tissue (not recorded which). This receptor was taken from an adult woman with Graves' disease, either hyperthyroidism or ophthalmopathy (not recorded which). The chain uses TRBV5-1 and TRBJ2-7; tentative D call: TRBD1 (5 bases). As DNA, the CDR3 is TGCGCCAGCAGCTTGGGGTTAGACAGCTCCTACGAGCAGTACTTC. Its protein product is CASSLGLDSSYEQYF.